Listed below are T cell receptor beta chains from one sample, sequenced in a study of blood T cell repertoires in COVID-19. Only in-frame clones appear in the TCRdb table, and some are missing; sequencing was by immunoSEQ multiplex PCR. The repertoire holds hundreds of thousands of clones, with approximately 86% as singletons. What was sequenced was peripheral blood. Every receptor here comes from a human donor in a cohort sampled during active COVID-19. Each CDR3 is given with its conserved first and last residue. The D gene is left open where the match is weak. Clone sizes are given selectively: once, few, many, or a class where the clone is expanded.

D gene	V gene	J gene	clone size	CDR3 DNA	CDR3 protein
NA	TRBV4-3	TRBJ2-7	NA	TGCGCCAGCAGCCCCGGCGCAAGTTCAGGCGAGCAGTACTTC	CASSPGASSGEQYF
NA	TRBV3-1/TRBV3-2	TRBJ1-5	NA	TGTGCCAGCAGCCTAAGAAGGGGAAATCAGCCCCAGCATTTT	CASSLRRGNQPQHF
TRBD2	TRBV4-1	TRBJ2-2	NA	TGCGCCAGCAAAGCGGGAAAGGCGAACACCGGGGAGCTGTTTTTT	CASKAGKANTGELFF
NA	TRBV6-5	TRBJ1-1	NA	TGTGCCAGCAGTTCCCAGACAGGGAACACTGAAGCTTTCTTT	CASSSQTGNTEAFF
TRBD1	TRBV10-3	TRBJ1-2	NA	TGTGCCATCACTCTATCCAATCGGACAGGGACCCTCTATGGCTACACCTTC	CAITLSNRTGTLYGYTF
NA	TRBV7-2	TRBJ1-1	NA	TGTGCCAGCAGCCGGGAAAGCGGTGGGTATGAAGCTTTCTTT	CASSRESGGYEAFF
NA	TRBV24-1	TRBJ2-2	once	TGTGCCACCAGTGATACAGGGATGGGACAAGCCGGGGAGCTGTTTTTT	CATSDTGMGQAGELFF
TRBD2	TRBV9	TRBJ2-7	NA	TGTGCCAGCAGCGAGGGACTAGCGGGAGTCGAGCAGTACTTC	CASSEGLAGVEQYF
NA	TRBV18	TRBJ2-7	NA	TGTGCCAGCTCACAGGGACTCTCCGGCCGCGAGCAGTACTTC	CASSQGLSGREQYF
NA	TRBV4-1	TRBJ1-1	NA	TGCGCCAGCAGCCAAGAAACGGGTGTGAACACTGAAGCTTTCTTT	CASSQETGVNTEAFF
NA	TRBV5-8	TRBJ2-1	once	TGTGCCAGCAGCTTGTTGTTGAGGTCGCTCTCCTACAATGAGCAGTTCTTC	CASSLLLRSLSYNEQFF
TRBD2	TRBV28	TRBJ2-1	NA	TGTGCCAGCCCCAACCCACTACCGGGGGAGGGTATCAATGAGCAGTTCTTC	CASPNPLPGEGINEQFF
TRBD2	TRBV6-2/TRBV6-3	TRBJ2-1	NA	TGTGCCAGCAGTCCCCATCGGGGGGGATCAAACAATGAGCAGTTCTTC	CASSPHRGGSNNEQFF
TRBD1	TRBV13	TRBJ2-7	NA	TGTGCCAGCAGCCCATCCGGACAGGTCTCCTACGAGCAGTACTTC	CASSPSGQVSYEQYF
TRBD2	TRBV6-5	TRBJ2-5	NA	TGTGCCAGCAGTTGGACTAGCCCTCGGGAGACCCAGTACTTC	CASSWTSPRETQYF
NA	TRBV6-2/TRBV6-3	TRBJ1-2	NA	TGTGCCAGCAGTCGCGACAGCCTGAACTATGGCTACACCTTC	CASSRDSLNYGYTF
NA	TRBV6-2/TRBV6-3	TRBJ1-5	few	TGTGCCAGCAGCACAGATAGCAATCAGCCCCAGCATTTT	CASSTDSNQPQHF
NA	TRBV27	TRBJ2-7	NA	TGTGCCAGCATTAGACAGGCCAGCTCCTACGAGCAGTACTTC	CASIRQASSYEQYF
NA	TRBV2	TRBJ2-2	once	TGTGCCAGCAAACCGGGTCCGAACACCGGGGAGCTGTTTTTT	CASKPGPNTGELFF
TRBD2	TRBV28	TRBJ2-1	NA	TGTGCCAGCAGTTTAGGGGGGAGCGGGAGGAACAATGAGCAGTTCTTC	CASSLGGSGRNNEQFF
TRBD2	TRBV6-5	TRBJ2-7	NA	TGTGCCAGCAGTTACTCGGGGGGGGACTACGAGCAGTACTTC	CASSYSGGDYEQYF
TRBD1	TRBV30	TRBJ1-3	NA	TGTGCCTGGAGTTATAGGACAGGGAACACCATATATTTT	CAWSYRTGNTIYF
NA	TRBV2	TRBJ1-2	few	TGTGCCAGCAGTGAATCAACCTGGCAGGGCTACACCTTC	CASSESTWQGYTF
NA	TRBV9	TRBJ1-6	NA	TGTGCCAGCAGCGTAGGCCGGAGCTCCTATAATTCACCCCTCCACTTT	CASSVGRSSYNSPLHF
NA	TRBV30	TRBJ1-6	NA	TGTGCCTGGAGTGAGGACAGTTCCTATAATTCACCCCTCCACTTT	CAWSEDSSYNSPLHF
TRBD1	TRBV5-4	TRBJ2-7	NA	TGTGCCAGCAGCGCAGGACAGGCCCTCAGAGGGCAGTACTTC	CASSAGQALRGQYF
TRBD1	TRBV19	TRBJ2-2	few	TGTGCCAGTACTACACGGAGGACAGGGATTGTTCGGGGCGGGGAGCTGTTTTTT	CASTTRRTGIVRGGELFF
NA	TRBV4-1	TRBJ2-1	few	TGCGCCAGCAGCTTCAGAGCGGAGATCCGCTCCTACAATGAGCAGTTCTTC	CASSFRAEIRSYNEQFF